The next 10 T cell receptor beta chains were all read from a single sample in a study of cytomegalovirus exposure and HLA in healthy donors (dated 2017 in TCRdb). Libraries were built with the immunoSEQ multiplex PCR assay. For the multiplex PCR, a mixture combining 60 forward primers for TCR Vbeta segments and 13 reverse primers for TCR Jbeta segments was used. TCRdb took over this immuneACCESS table, retaining in-frame rearrangements with V and J assigned. Such tables are incomplete; in checked studies, under half of the missing clones stem from an unresolved V gene, and the remainder is unexplained. The sample table records 55,000 to 80,000 clones; about 77% of these occur just once. The ten largest clones take up approximately 9.9% of the sample. Sequenced sample: PBMCs. These receptors all stem from a middle-aged man in good health and CMV-seronegative.

This chain links TRBV29-1 with TRBJ1-5, with no clear D. The CDR3 loop spans 12 amino acids. V lost 4 bases and J 0 bases, leaving 4 bases between the germline ends. Germline V gene lookup returns CDR1 SQVTM and CDR2 ANQGSEA. Here the CDR3 DNA reads TGCAGCGTTGGAGGTAGCAATCAGCCCCAGCATTTT. It translates to CSVGGSNQPQHF. Supplemented by reference TRBV29-1 and TRBJ1-5, the full variable domain reads SAVISQKPSRDICQRGTSLTIQCQVDSQVTMMFWYRQQPGQSLTLIATANQGSEATYESGFVIDKFPISRPNLTFSTLTVSNMSPEDSSIYLCSVGGSNQPQHFGDGTRLSIL.

The V call is TRBV7-9, the J call TRBJ2-5; D is unresolved. The V end lost 8 bases, the J end lost 0 bases, and 25 bases lay between the germline ends. Germline V gene sequence: CDR1 SEHNR, CDR2 FQNEAQ (reference sequence). The CDR3 is made up of 18 amino acids. Written as DNA, the CDR3 is TGTGCCAGCGAGCTCCCGGCCCCGCGTCAGGCATACCAAGAGACCCAGTACTTC. The encoded protein is CASELPAPRQAYQETQYF.

V gene TRBV5-1 combines with J gene TRBJ1-4, with 9 bases fitting TRBD1. Trimming cost V 4 bases and J 3 bases; bases outside gene matches: 4. Germline V CDR1 and CDR2: SGHRS, YFSETQ. CDR3 length equals 15 residues. CDR3 nucleotide sequence: TGCGCCAGCAGCCTCAGACAGGGGGCTAATGAAAAACTGTTTTTT. It encodes CASSLRQGANEKLFF.

The chain combines TRBV5-1 with TRBJ2-5, with 9 bases that match TRBD1. Germline V gives CDR1 SGHRS, CDR2 YFSETQ. V lost 0 bases, J lost 2 bases, and 14 bases stayed unmatched. The CDR3 totals 19 residues. The CDR3 region is CASSLGPIRGQGRQETQYF. CDR3 DNA sequence: TGCGCCAGCAGCTTGGGCCCGATACGCGGACAGGGGAGGCAAGAGACCCAGTACTTC. The complete variable domain, with remaining parts taken from reference TRBV5-1 and TRBJ2-5, reads KAGVTQTPRYLIKTRGQQVTLSCSPISGHRSVSWYQQTPGQGLQFLFEYFSETQRNKGNFPGRFSGRQFSNSRSEMNVSTLELGDSALYLCASSLGPIRGQGRQETQYFGPGTRLLVL.

This chain links TRBV2 with TRBJ1-6; 11 bases are shared with TRBD1. Per the germline V gene, CDR1 is SNHLY and CDR2 is FYNNEI. J gave up 7 bases and V 8 bases, and 4 bases lay outside the gene matches. This CDR3 is built from 14 residues. The CDR3 nucleotides are TGTGCCAGCGCCCGGGACAGGGGGAATTCACCCCTCCACTTT. It specifies CASARDRGNSPLHF.

This chain connects TRBV2 to TRBJ2-2; the match to TRBD1 covers 10 bases. Germline loops: CDR1 SNHLY, CDR2 FYNNEI. V was clipped by 6 bases and J by 3 bases; unmatched bases: 4. This CDR3 contains 15 residues. The CDR3: CASSLDRGDTGELFF. CDR3 coding DNA: TGTGCCAGCAGCCTGGACAGGGGGGACACCGGGGAGCTGTTTTTT.

The rearrangement links TRBV4-1 to TRBJ1-1; weak D call: TRBD1 (6 bases). The V end was cut by 1 base, the J end by 4 bases, with 19 bases between. Germline CDR1 and CDR2: MGHRA and YSYEKL. This CDR3 spans 17 amino acids. CDR3 sequence: CASSQVSYRERGTEAFF. The CDR3, as DNA: TGCGCCAGCAGCCAAGTAAGTTACAGGGAGAGGGGCACTGAAGCTTTCTTT.

The rearrangement uses TRBV7-9 and TRBJ2-5, with 10 bases aligning to TRBD1. Per germline, CDR1 SEHNR and CDR2 FQNEAQ (reference sequence). V trimming: 5 bases; J trimming: 4 bases; junction bases outside the gene matches: 10. CDR3 size: 16 residues. The CDR3 DNA is TGTGCCAGCAGCCCAGGGACAGGGGTCGAGATAGAGACCCAGTACTTC. Protein product: CASSPGTGVEIETQYF.

The V and J genes are TRBV25-1 and TRBJ1-5; TRBD1 is a possible D gene (5 bases). There are 13 residues in the CDR3. Germline CDR1 reads MGHDK; CDR2 reads SYGVNS. V lost 3 bases, J lost 6 bases, and 9 bases lay in between. The CDR3 DNA is TGTGCCAGCAGTGAGTATCAGGGTCAGCCCCAGCATTTT. Its protein product is CASSEYQGQPQHF.

The chain is built from TRBV19 and TRBJ2-7; TRBD1 agrees at 7 bases. The germline V gene has CDR1 LNHDA and CDR2 SQIVND (reference sequence). CDR3 length: 13 residues. J lost 2 bases, V lost 5 bases, and 3 bases had no gene match. The CDR3 DNA sequence: TGTGCCAGTAGTTTCGGACAGGCCTACGAGCAGTACTTC. Translated, it gives CASSFGQAYEQYF.